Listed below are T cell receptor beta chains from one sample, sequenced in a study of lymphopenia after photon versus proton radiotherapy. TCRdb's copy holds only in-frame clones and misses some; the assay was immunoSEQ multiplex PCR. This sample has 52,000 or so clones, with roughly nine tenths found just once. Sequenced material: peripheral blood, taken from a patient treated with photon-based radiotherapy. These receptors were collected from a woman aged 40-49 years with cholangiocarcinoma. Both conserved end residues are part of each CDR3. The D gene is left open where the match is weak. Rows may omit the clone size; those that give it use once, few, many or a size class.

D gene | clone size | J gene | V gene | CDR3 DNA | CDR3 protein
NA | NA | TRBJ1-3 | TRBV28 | TGTGCCAGCAGTGCGTCCCCCGGGGGATCTGGAAACACCATATATTTT | CASSASPGGSGNTIYF
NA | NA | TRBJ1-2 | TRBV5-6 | TGTGCCAGCAGCCACGACAGCCGGCCAGGGGCCCACTATGGCTACACCTTC | CASSHDSRPGAHYGYTF
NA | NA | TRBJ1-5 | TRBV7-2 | TGTGCCAGCAGCTTAGACCCCGGGGGCAATCAGCCCCAGCATTTT | CASSLDPGGNQPQHF
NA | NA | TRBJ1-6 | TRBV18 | TGTGCCAGCTCACCAAGCAGTGGGTTTAATTCACCCCTCCACTTT | CASSPSSGFNSPLHF
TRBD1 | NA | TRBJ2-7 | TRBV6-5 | TGTGCCAGCAGAACGAGGGACAGGGCCTCCGAGCAGTACTTC | CASRTRDRASEQYF
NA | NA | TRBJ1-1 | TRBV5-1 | TGCGCCAGCAGCCCTGACCCATCGGGCACTGAAGCTTTCTTT | CASSPDPSGTEAFF
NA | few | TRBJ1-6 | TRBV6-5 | TGTGCCAGCAGTCAACAGGGTCTTCCCCTCCACTTT | CASSQQGLPLHF
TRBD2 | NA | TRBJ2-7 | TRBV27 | TGTGCCAGCAGTTGGGCCGCGACTAGCGGAATTTTAAGCTCCTACGAGCAGTACTTC | CASSWAATSGILSSYEQYF
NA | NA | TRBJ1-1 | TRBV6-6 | TGTGCCAGCAGTTATATGGGGGCCCAATATGTCACTGAAGCTTTCTTT | CASSYMGAQYVTEAFF
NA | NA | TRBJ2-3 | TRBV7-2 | TGTGCCAGCAGCTTAGGAGCCCAGGATACGCAGTATTTT | CASSLGAQDTQYF
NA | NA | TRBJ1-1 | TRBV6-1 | TGTGCCAGCAGTGAAGCGCTGGCTTTT | CASSEALAF
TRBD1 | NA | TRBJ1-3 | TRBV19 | TGTGCCAGTAGTCCGCGGACAGGGGGACATGGAAACACCATATATTTT | CASSPRTGGHGNTIYF
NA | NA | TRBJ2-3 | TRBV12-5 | TGTGCTAGTGGCCAAAAGGGGAGCACAGATACGCAGTATTTT | CASGQKGSTDTQYF
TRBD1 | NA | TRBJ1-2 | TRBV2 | TGTGCCAGCCAGGGACAGCCCCTCTATGGCTACACCTTC | CASQGQPLYGYTF
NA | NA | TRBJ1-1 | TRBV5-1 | TGCGCCAGCAGCGCAGGGGCTGGCAACACTGAAGCTTTCTTT | CASSAGAGNTEAFF
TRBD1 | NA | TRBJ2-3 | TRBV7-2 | TGTGCCAGCAGCGATTCGGACAGGGCTGGGACAGATACGCAGTATTTT | CASSDSDRAGTDTQYF
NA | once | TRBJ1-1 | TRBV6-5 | TGTGCCAGCAGCTTGGGGGTAGGCACTGAAGCTTTCTTT | CASSLGVGTEAFF
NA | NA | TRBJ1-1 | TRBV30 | TGTGCCTGGAGTAATCTGGGCACTGAAGCTTTCTTT | CAWSNLGTEAFF
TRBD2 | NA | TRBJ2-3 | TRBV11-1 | TGTGCCAGCAGCTTTACGTGGGAGGGCAGAGATACGCAGTATTTT | CASSFTWEGRDTQYF
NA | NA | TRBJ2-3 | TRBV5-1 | TGCGCCAGCAGCTTGGGAGGCGGGGTTAGCACAGATACGCAGTATTTT | CASSLGGGVSTDTQYF
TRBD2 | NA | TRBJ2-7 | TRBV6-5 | TGTGCCAGCAGCTCCCCAGCGGGAGGGCAGTACTTC | CASSSPAGGQYF
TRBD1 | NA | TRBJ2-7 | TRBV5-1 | TGCGCCAGCAGCTGGACAGGGCTTACCTACGAGCAGTACTTC | CASSWTGLTYEQYF
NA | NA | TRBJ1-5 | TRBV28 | TGTGCCAGCAGCTTGGCGACTGTCACCGGCCTCTTGTTCCAGCATTTT | CASSLATVTGLLFQHF
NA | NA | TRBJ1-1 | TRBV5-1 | TGCGCCAGCAGCACGAACACTGAAGCTTTCTTT | CASSTNTEAFF
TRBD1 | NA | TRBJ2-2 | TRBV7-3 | TGTGCCAGCAGCAGGGACAGGGGGAACACCGGGGAGCTGTTTTTT | CASSRDRGNTGELFF